The 4 T cell receptor beta chains in this list originate from one sample, sequenced in a study of blood T cell repertoires in COVID-19. Using immunoSEQ multiplex PCR, the repertoire was profiled, and TCRdb retains in-frame clones only, with some absent. The sample has approximately 140,000 clones; about four fifths are singletons. The material sequenced was peripheral blood. The receptor set was obtained from a human donor in a cohort sampled during active COVID-19.

The chain links TRBV5-4 to TRBJ1-2; no definite D call. This CDR3 region has 14 residues. V was clipped by 4 bases and J by 2 bases, with 12 bases between them. Germline V CDR1 and CDR2: SGHNT, YYREEE (reference sequence). CDR3 region: CASSRPSGNYGYTF. Here the CDR3 DNA reads TGTGCCAGCAGCCGTCCCTCCGGGAACTATGGCTACACCTTC.

V usage is TRBV7-2 and J usage is TRBJ1-3; D gene ambiguous. Germline V gives CDR1 SGHTA, CDR2 FQGNSA. The V gene lost 7 bases and the J gene lost 3 bases, with 10 bases spanning the gap. The CDR3 consists of 13 residues. CDR3 in amino acids: CASTTRFGNTIYF. CDR3 in DNA: TGTGCCAGCACTACGCGCTTTGGAAACACCATATATTTT.

In DNA, the CDR3 is TGTGCCAGCACCCGAGAAGTAGAAAAGACCCAGTACTTC. Amino acid sequence: CASTREVEKTQYF. The chain combines TRBV6-5 with TRBJ2-5; D not certain. The CDR3 runs to 13 residues. Germline-derived CDR1 and CDR2 are MNHEY and SVGAGI. Trimming cost V 7 bases and J 6 bases, with 15 bases left between them.

This clone was seen only a few times. This chain uses TRBV7-8 with TRBJ2-7, with D possibly being TRBD1 (7 bases). CDR3 length equals 17 residues. Germline V gene lookup returns CDR1 SGHVS and CDR2 FQNEAQ. Trimming took off 2 bases at V and 0 bases at J, with 17 bases between the two ends. CDR3 in amino acids: CASSLYSRRDSSYEQYF. DNA of the CDR3: TGTGCCAGCAGCTTATACTCCCGGAGGGACAGCTCCTACGAGCAGTACTTC.